This T cell receptor (beta chain) is drawn from a study of B cell selection in AIRE deficiency. The regulatory T cell sort gate was CD4+CD25hiCD127low/negative. TCRdb's table, derived via immunoSEQ multiplex PCR, lists solely in-frame clones and lacks some. This sample has about 14,000 clones, with 93% found just once. Losses at the gene ends were 4 bases for V and 3 bases for J; bases not matched to a gene: 5. The CDR3 contains 14 residues. Looked up from germline, CDR1 is SGHAT and CDR2 is FQNNGV. The TCR comes from a human donor with AIRE deficiency. This chain uses TRBV11-2 with TRBJ2-7, with 8 positions matching TRBD2. The specimen was Tregs sorted from PBMCs. Written as DNA, the CDR3 is TGTGCCAGCAGCTCTACTAGCGGCCACTACGAGCAGTACTTC. This gives the protein CASSSTSGHYEQYF. The entire variable domain, with the rest obtained from reference TRBV11-2 and TRBJ2-7, is as follows: EAGVAQSPRYKIIEKRQSVAFWCNPISGHATLYWYQQILGQGPKLLIQFQNNGVVDDSQLPKDRFSAERLKGVDSTLKIQPAKLEDSAVYLCASSSTSGHYEQYFGPGTRLTVT.